Listed below are T cell receptor beta chains from one sample, sequenced in a study of vaccination and CD4 T cells after COVID-19. TCRdb analysed the PCR reads with MiXCR anew, one entry per CDR3 protein. The sample lists fewer than 20,000 distinct CDR3 sequences; more than 40% were seen once. These receptors lack a known antigen. This sample comprised CD4+ T cells from blood, cultured in vitro, obtained about 7 months after SARS-CoV-2 vaccination. The receptors come from a human donor who had recovered from COVID-19. CDR3s include the opening cysteine and the closing phenylalanine or tryptophan. D genes are given only for firm matches. The listing skips clone size in some rows; elsewhere it reads once, few, many or a size class.

abundance | j_gene | v_gene | d_gene | CDR3aa | CDR3nt
- | TRBJ2-7 | TRBV9 | - | CASSVELGSSYEQYF | TGTGCCAGCAGCGTAGAGTTGGGGAGCTCCTACGAGCAGTACTTC
few | TRBJ2-5 | TRBV7-9 | - | CASSLLGTQYF | TGTGCCAGCAGCCTACTCGGGACCCAGTACTTC
- | TRBJ1-5 | TRBV6-1 | TRBD1 | CASKPGTGHQPQHF | TGTGCCAGCAAACCCGGGACAGGCCATCAGCCCCAGCATTTT
few | TRBJ2-1 | TRBV11-3 | TRBD2 | CASSGLAGGEQFF | TGTGCCAGCAGCGGACTAGCGGGGGGGGAGCAGTTCTTC
once | TRBJ2-5 | TRBV7-9 | TRBD2 | CASSTGTSGGGQETQYF | TGTGCCAGCAGCACAGGGACTAGCGGGGGGGGTCAAGAGACCCAGTACTTC
- | TRBJ1-2 | TRBV20-1 | - | CSARGTLGTQGYGYTF | TGCAGTGCTAGAGGCACGCTCGGGACACAAGGATATGGCTACACCTTC
- | TRBJ2-7 | TRBV20-1 | TRBD2 | CSARQRRGVPALVYEQYF | TGCAGTGCTAGACAGCGACGGGGGGTCCCCGCGTTAGTCTACGAGCAGTACTTC
few | TRBJ1-6 | TRBV19 | - | CASSIVAGDNSPLHF | TGTGCCAGTAGTATAGTAGCAGGGGATAATTCACCCCTCCACTTT
few | TRBJ2-5 | TRBV7-6 | TRBD1 | CASSLGRGSGETQYF | TGTGCCAGCAGCTTGGGCAGGGGGTCGGGCGAGACCCAGTACTTC
medium-sized | TRBJ1-2 | TRBV7-9 | - | CASSALRVVNYGYTF | TGTGCCAGCAGCGCCCTCCGGGTCGTGAACTATGGCTACACCTTC
- | TRBJ2-1 | TRBV20-1 | - | CSASEGIGYNEQFF | TGCAGTGCTAGCGAGGGGATTGGCTACAATGAGCAGTTCTTC
- | TRBJ2-1 | TRBV7-3 | TRBD2 | CASSLNPGGTRTKQFF | TGTGCCAGCAGCTTAAACCCCGGGGGGACTAGAACCAAGCAGTTCTTC
few | TRBJ1-6 | TRBV7-6 | - | CASSPRATGHNNSPLHF | TGTGCTAGCAGCCCGAGGGCTACAGGACATAATAATTCACCCCTCCACTTT
- | TRBJ1-2 | TRBV5-4 | TRBD1 | CASSVDRDPALAGYTF | TGTGCCAGCAGCGTAGACAGGGATCCCGCGTTAGCTGGCTACACCTTC
few | TRBJ1-1 | TRBV19 | - | CASSGDLEAFF | TGTGCCAGTAGCGGGGACCTTGAAGCTTTCTTT
once | TRBJ2-1 | TRBV11-3 | TRBD2 | CASSNLAGGRNEQFF | TGTGCCAGCAGCAACCTAGCGGGAGGGCGCAATGAGCAGTTCTTC
medium-sized | TRBJ2-5 | TRBV5-4 | TRBD2 | CASSRRLADQETQYF | TGTGCCAGCAGCCGAAGACTAGCCGATCAAGAGACCCAGTACTTC
- | TRBJ2-1 | TRBV20-1 | TRBD2 | CSATSRLAGEEQFF | TGCAGTGCAACATCACGACTAGCGGGAGAGGAGCAGTTCTTC
- | TRBJ1-2 | TRBV6-5 | - | CASSYSPTVAYGYTF | TGTGCCAGCAGTTACAGCCCGACGGTAGCCTATGGCTACACCTTC
- | TRBJ2-5 | TRBV7-6 | - | CASSLANIAGTQYF | TGTGCCAGCAGCTTAGCAAATATAGCTGGGACCCAGTACTTC
- | TRBJ2-7 | TRBV7-2 | - | CASSGPGPGGYEQYF | TGTGCCAGCAGCGGACCGGGTCCCGGGGGCTACGAGCAGTACTTC
- | TRBJ2-5 | TRBV20-1 | - | CSARTGLREETQYF | TGCAGTGCTAGAACAGGGTTGAGGGAAGAGACCCAGTACTTC
few | TRBJ2-7 | TRBV6-1 | - | CASRGHKGLRNEQYF | TGTGCCAGCAGGGGACATAAGGGACTCAGGAACGAGCAGTACTTC
- | TRBJ1-1 | TRBV6-1 | - | CASSERGQSEAFF | TGTGCCAGCAGTGAAAGAGGACAATCTGAAGCTTTCTTT
- | TRBJ2-3 | TRBV20-1 | - | CSAKRVGDTQYF | TGCAGTGCGAAACGCGTCGGGGATACGCAGTATTTT
few | TRBJ1-5 | TRBV20-1 | - | CSAAGHSDQPQHF | TGCAGTGCAGCGGGACACTCTGATCAGCCCCAGCATTTT
- | TRBJ2-1 | TRBV4-3 | - | CASSQRRGSKQFF | TGCGCCAGCAGCCAAAGACGAGGGTCAAAGCAGTTCTTC
- | TRBJ2-1 | TRBV19 | TRBD2 | CASSIGTSGSSEQFF | TGTGCCAGTAGTATAGGGACTAGCGGGAGTAGTGAGCAGTTCTTC
- | TRBJ1-2 | TRBV19 | - | CASSIVGQLNYGYTF | TGTGCCAGTAGTATCGTCGGACAGCTTAACTATGGCTACACCTTC
medium-sized | TRBJ1-2 | TRBV19 | - | CASSIHGDYGYTF | TGTGCCAGTAGTATCCATGGGGACTATGGCTACACCTTC
medium-sized | TRBJ1-5 | TRBV27 | - | CASSGVPGFTQPQHF | TGTGCCAGCAGTGGGGTCCCCGGCTTCACTCAGCCCCAGCATTTT
- | TRBJ1-1 | TRBV18 | - | CASSGRVQNTEAFF | TGTGCCAGCTCAGGCAGGGTCCAGAACACTGAAGCTTTCTTT
medium-sized | TRBJ2-5 | TRBV15 | - | CATSRDRMGSGETQYF | TGTGCCACCAGCAGAGATCGGATGGGGTCGGGGGAGACCCAGTACTTC